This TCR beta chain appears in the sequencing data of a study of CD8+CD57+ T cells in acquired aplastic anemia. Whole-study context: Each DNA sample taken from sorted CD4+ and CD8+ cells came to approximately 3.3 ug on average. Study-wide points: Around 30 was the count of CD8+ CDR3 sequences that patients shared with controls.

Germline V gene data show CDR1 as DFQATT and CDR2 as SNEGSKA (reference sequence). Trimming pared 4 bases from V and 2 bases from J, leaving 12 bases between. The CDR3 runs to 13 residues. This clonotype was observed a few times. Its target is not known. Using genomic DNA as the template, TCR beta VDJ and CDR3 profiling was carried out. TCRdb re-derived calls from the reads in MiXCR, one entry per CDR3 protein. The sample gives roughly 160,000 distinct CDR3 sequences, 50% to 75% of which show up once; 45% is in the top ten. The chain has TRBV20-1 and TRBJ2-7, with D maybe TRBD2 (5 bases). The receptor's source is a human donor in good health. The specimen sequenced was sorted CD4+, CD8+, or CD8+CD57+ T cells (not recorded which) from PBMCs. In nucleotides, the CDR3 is TGCAGTGCTACCGGCCGGGAAGCCTACGAGCAGTACTTC. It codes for CSATGREAYEQYF.